What follows is one TCR beta chain and its context. V was shortened by 3 bases and J by 7 bases, with 13 bases between the two germline ends. In germline, CDR1 is KGHSH, CDR2 LQKENI. The CDR3 has 13 amino acids. Participant-reported clinical history was the basis for cohort assignment. The data belong to a study of blood T cell repertoires in COVID-19. On the study more broadly: The recovered donors of Cohort 3 showed two negative PCRs, clearance, or symptom resolution. Whether acute or convalescent, the COVID-19 samples came from the United States, Italy and Spain.

Libraries were prepared by immunoSEQ multiplex PCR; TCRdb keeps only in-frame clonotypes and omits some of them. This sample has more than 120,000 clones, with about 80% found just once. This TCR derives from a man in his fifties or sixties in a cohort exposed to, infected with or recovered from COVID-19 (not recorded which). J is TRBJ2-7 and V is TRBV18; tentative D call: TRBD2 (6 bases). The sequenced material came from PBMCs or T cells enriched from blood (not recorded which). This CDR3 is CASSPGLQREQYF. The CDR3 DNA reads as TGTGCCAGCTCACCGGGACTGCAAAGGGAGCAGTACTTC.